Ten or more counts support the clone carrying this TCR beta chain. As yet, its antigen is unknown. These data originate in a study of CD8+CD57+ T cells in acquired aplastic anemia. The wider study: DNA from sorted CD4+ and CD8+ cells averaged roughly 3.4 ug.

The ends lost 5 bases at V and 6 bases at J; junction bases unmatched: 14. Germline lookup yields CDR1 DFQATT and CDR2 SNEGSKA (reference sequence). This CDR3 has 15 residues. The study, taken as a whole, reports: Patients had twenty-nine CD8+ CDR3 sequences in common with controls (the shared set).

Genomic DNA, the template, was used for profiling of the TCR beta VDJ and CDR3. MiXCR, applied by TCRdb to the reads, yields one record per CDR3 protein. Of under 350,000 distinct CDR3 sequences in the sample, approximately 55% were seen once. Input material: sorted CD4+, CD8+, or CD8+CD57+ T cells (not recorded which) from PBMCs. This TCR was recovered from a human donor with severe aplastic anemia or a healthy control (not recorded which). The chain employs TRBV20-1 and TRBJ2-7, with TRBD1 identical over 9 bases. The CDR3 is CSAPNPQGAVVEQYF. CDR3 coding DNA: TGCAGTGCTCCGAACCCACAGGGGGCTGTGGTCGAGCAGTACTTC.